The TCR beta chain described here comes from a study of blood T cell repertoires in COVID-19. In the study overall: The United States, Italy and Spain supplied acute and convalescent COVID-19 samples.

Authors' methods: From reference gene primer amplification, estimates of nucleated cell counts were derived. The data were produced by immunoSEQ multiplex PCR, yet TCRdb's version contains in-frame clones alone and is incomplete. V and J calls and clone size follow that table, whereas D and trimming were derived from the DNA. The sample has about 110,000 clones, about 80% seen once; the top ten hold roughly 13%. This CDR3 comprises 17 residues. Trimming at V came to 4 bases and at J to 2 bases, leaving 11 bases not matched to a gene. From germline, CDR1 is SGHKS and CDR2 YYEKEE (reference sequence). The chain links TRBV5-5 to TRBJ2-1, with 8 bases fitting TRBD2. The specimen sequenced was peripheral blood. This TCR came from a woman in her sixties with acute or convalescent COVID-19. CDR3 in DNA: TGTGCCAGCAGCGGCGAGGCCGGGACTAGGGCCTACAATGAGCAGTTCTTC. It yields the protein CASSGEAGTRAYNEQFF.